These T cell receptor beta chains were read from a single sample in a study of blood T cell repertoires in COVID-19. The method was immunoSEQ multiplex PCR; TCRdb's version includes in-frame clones alone and lacks a portion of them. In the table there are some 97,000 clones, 90% of which are singletons. The sequencing sample was made of peripheral blood. The source is a man aged 50 to 59 with acute or convalescent COVID-19. Both conserved end residues are part of each CDR3. Each record gives: CDR3 protein, CDR3 DNA, V gene, J gene, clone size, D gene. D genes are given only for firm matches. The size entry is marked missing in some rows and otherwise reads once, few, many or a size class.

cdr3_aa: CASSIGGDTQYF; cdr3_nt: TGTGCCAGTAGTATCGGTGGTGATACGCAGTATTTT; v_call: TRBV19; j_call: TRBJ2-3; clone_size: once; d_call: -
cdr3_aa: CASSLDGLSSGNTIYF; cdr3_nt: TGCGCCAGCAGCTTGGATGGACTTAGCTCTGGAAACACCATATATTTT; v_call: TRBV5-1; j_call: TRBJ1-3; clone_size: -; d_call: -
cdr3_aa: CASTKGLRIYNEQFF; cdr3_nt: TGCGCCAGCACTAAGGGACTCCGAATTTACAATGAGCAGTTCTTC; v_call: TRBV10-2; j_call: TRBJ2-1; clone_size: -; d_call: -
cdr3_aa: CASSEAGAGGAGGYTF; cdr3_nt: TGTGCCAGCAGTGAAGCTGGGGCAGGGGGCGCGGGCGGCTACACCTTC; v_call: TRBV6-1; j_call: TRBJ1-2; clone_size: -; d_call: TRBD1
cdr3_aa: CASSVTGESSYNEQFF; cdr3_nt: TGTGCCAGCAGCGTGACAGGGGAATCCTCCTACAATGAGCAGTTCTTC; v_call: TRBV11-2; j_call: TRBJ2-1; clone_size: -; d_call: TRBD1
cdr3_aa: CASSHSRTGELFF; cdr3_nt: TGCGCCAGCAGCCATTCTAGAACCGGGGAGCTGTTTTTT; v_call: TRBV4-1; j_call: TRBJ2-2; clone_size: -; d_call: -
cdr3_aa: CASSPTIALYEQYF; cdr3_nt: TGTGCCAGCAGCCCAACTATTGCGCTTTACGAGCAGTACTTC; v_call: TRBV11-3; j_call: TRBJ2-7; clone_size: -; d_call: -
cdr3_aa: CASSLSTGSHEQYF; cdr3_nt: TGTGCCAGCTCACTTTCGACAGGCTCCCACGAGCAGTACTTC; v_call: TRBV18; j_call: TRBJ2-7; clone_size: -; d_call: -
cdr3_aa: CASTHLGIDSNQPQHF; cdr3_nt: TGTGCCAGCACCCATCTAGGCATCGATAGCAATCAGCCCCAGCATTTT; v_call: TRBV6-8; j_call: TRBJ1-5; clone_size: -; d_call: -
cdr3_aa: CASRTPGGPGGFRGYGYTF; cdr3_nt: TGTGCCAGCCGCACCCCGGGGGGGCCCGGGGGCTTTAGGGGATATGGCTACACCTTC; v_call: TRBV7-2; j_call: TRBJ1-2; clone_size: -; d_call: -
cdr3_aa: CSVDAEAFF; cdr3_nt: TGCAGCGTTGACGCTGAAGCTTTCTTT; v_call: TRBV29-1; j_call: TRBJ1-1; clone_size: -; d_call: -
cdr3_aa: CASSLVDREGYTF; cdr3_nt: TGTGCCAGCAGCTTGGTGGACAGGGAGGGCTACACCTTC; v_call: TRBV12-1; j_call: TRBJ1-2; clone_size: -; d_call: -
cdr3_aa: CASSLSTGNTEAFF; cdr3_nt: TGTGCCAGCAGCTTAAGCACGGGGAACACTGAAGCTTTCTTT; v_call: TRBV7-9; j_call: TRBJ1-1; clone_size: -; d_call: -
cdr3_aa: CASSVDSTNYGYTF; cdr3_nt: TGTGCCAGCAGCGTGGACAGTACTAACTATGGCTACACCTTC; v_call: TRBV5-5; j_call: TRBJ1-2; clone_size: -; d_call: -
cdr3_aa: CASRQPGQGFTEAFF; cdr3_nt: TGTGCCAGCAGGCAACCGGGACAGGGTTTCACTGAAGCTTTCTTT; v_call: TRBV2; j_call: TRBJ1-1; clone_size: -; d_call: TRBD1
cdr3_aa: CASSPDRAPFF; cdr3_nt: TGTGCCAGCAGTCCCGACAGGGCCCCTTTCTTT; v_call: TRBV2; j_call: TRBJ1-1; clone_size: -; d_call: TRBD1
cdr3_aa: CANSGKGNQPQHF; cdr3_nt: TGTGCCAATTCAGGGAAGGGCAATCAGCCCCAGCATTTT; v_call: TRBV24-1; j_call: TRBJ1-5; clone_size: -; d_call: -
cdr3_aa: CASSEAENTGELFF; cdr3_nt: TGTGCCAGCAGTGAGGCAGAGAACACCGGGGAGCTGTTTTTT; v_call: TRBV2; j_call: TRBJ2-2; clone_size: -; d_call: -
cdr3_aa: CASSKEARQGAPQPQHF; cdr3_nt: TGTGCCAGCAGCAAAGAAGCCAGACAGGGGGCGCCTCAGCCCCAGCATTTT; v_call: TRBV21-1; j_call: TRBJ1-5; clone_size: -; d_call: -
cdr3_aa: CAISNPGVSAGEQYF; cdr3_nt: TGTGCCATCAGTAACCCTGGAGTTAGCGCCGGCGAGCAGTACTTC; v_call: TRBV10-3; j_call: TRBJ2-7; clone_size: -; d_call: -
cdr3_aa: CASSSSGAGTNEKLFF; cdr3_nt: TGTGCCAGCAGCTCTTCCGGTGCCGGGACTAATGAAAAACTGTTTTTT; v_call: TRBV7-2; j_call: TRBJ1-4; clone_size: -; d_call: -
cdr3_aa: CATSRGPTGNEQFF; cdr3_nt: TGTGCCACCAGTCGGGGTCCTACCGGGAATGAGCAGTTCTTC; v_call: TRBV24-1; j_call: TRBJ2-1; clone_size: -; d_call: -
cdr3_aa: CASSPGGDYGYTF; cdr3_nt: TGTGCCAGCTCACCAGGGGGGGACTATGGCTACACCTTC; v_call: TRBV18; j_call: TRBJ1-2; clone_size: -; d_call: -
cdr3_aa: CASSTRTSYRIDQETQYF; cdr3_nt: TGCGCCAGCAGCACTCGGACTAGCTATCGTATCGACCAAGAGACCCAGTACTTC; v_call: TRBV4-1; j_call: TRBJ2-5; clone_size: -; d_call: TRBD2
cdr3_aa: CASSQDMGAHGYTF; cdr3_nt: TGCGCCAGCAGCCAAGATATGGGGGCGCATGGCTACACCTTC; v_call: TRBV4-3; j_call: TRBJ1-2; clone_size: -; d_call: -
cdr3_aa: CASSPLAYGDTQYF; cdr3_nt: TGCGCCAGCAGCCCGCTAGCCTACGGGGATACGCAGTATTTT; v_call: TRBV5-1; j_call: TRBJ2-3; clone_size: -; d_call: -
cdr3_aa: CSVGHQNTGELFF; cdr3_nt: TGCAGCGTTGGACACCAGAACACCGGGGAGCTGTTTTTT; v_call: TRBV29-1; j_call: TRBJ2-2; clone_size: -; d_call: -
cdr3_aa: CASSRTIAGLGYNEQFF; cdr3_nt: TGTGCCAGCAGCCGAACTATAGCGGGACTGGGTTACAATGAGCAGTTCTTC; v_call: TRBV5-4; j_call: TRBJ2-1; clone_size: -; d_call: TRBD2
cdr3_aa: CAWTLGRGNTEAFF; cdr3_nt: TGTGCCTGGACCCTAGGGAGAGGGAACACTGAAGCTTTCTTT; v_call: TRBV30; j_call: TRBJ1-1; clone_size: once; d_call: -
cdr3_aa: CASSSGLAGSYEQYF; cdr3_nt: TGTGCCAGCAGCTCGGGACTAGCGGGATCCTACGAGCAGTACTTC; v_call: TRBV11-3; j_call: TRBJ2-7; clone_size: -; d_call: TRBD2